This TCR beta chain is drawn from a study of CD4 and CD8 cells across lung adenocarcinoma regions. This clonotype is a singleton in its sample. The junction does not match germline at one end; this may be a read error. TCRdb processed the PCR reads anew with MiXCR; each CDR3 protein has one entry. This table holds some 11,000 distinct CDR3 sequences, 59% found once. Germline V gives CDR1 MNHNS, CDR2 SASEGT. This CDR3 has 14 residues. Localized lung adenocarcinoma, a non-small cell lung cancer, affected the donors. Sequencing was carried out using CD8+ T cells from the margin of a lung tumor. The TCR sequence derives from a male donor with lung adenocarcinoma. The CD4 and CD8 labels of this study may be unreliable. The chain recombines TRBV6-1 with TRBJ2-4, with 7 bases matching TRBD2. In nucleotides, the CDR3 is TGCCGCAGCAGAGGGGCGGGAGCGAAAAACACGCAGTACTTC. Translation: CRSRGAGAKNTQYF.